The 23 T cell receptor beta chains reported below all come from one sample, sequenced in a study of blood T cell repertoires in COVID-19. Sequencing used immunoSEQ multiplex PCR; TCRdb keeps in-frame clones, though not all of them. This table holds 100,000 to 150,000 clones, more than 85% found once. The sequencing sample was made of peripheral blood. All receptors derive from a man aged 45-60 years with COVID-19, enrolled during active disease.

The chain combines TRBV6-4 with TRBJ2-3; no reliable D call. This CDR3 has 15 amino acids. Between the trimmed V and J ends, which lost 3 bases and 1 base, there was a span of 11 bases. The germline V gene has CDR1 MRHNA and CDR2 SNTAGT. CDR3 residues: CASSEQRSGTDTQYF. The CDR3 nucleotides are TGTGCCAGCAGTGAGCAGAGGTCTGGCACAGATACGCAGTATTTT.

The chain links TRBV27 to TRBJ2-7; D gene uncertain. The V gene's germline CDR1 is MNHEY and CDR2 SMNVEV (reference sequence). The CDR3 runs 15 residues. The ends were cut back, 2 bases at V and 0 bases at J, with 11 bases in the middle. The chain's CDR3 is CASSLAGFISYEQYF. The CDR3 nucleotides read TGTGCCAGCAGTTTAGCAGGTTTTATCTCCTACGAGCAGTACTTC.

The chain joins TRBV2 to TRBJ1-5; D is unclear. Trimming took off 6 bases at V and 5 bases at J, with 11 bases between the two ends. This CDR3 has 13 amino acids. The germline gives CDR1 SNHLY, CDR2 FYNNEI. The CDR3 protein is CASSLGLYQPQHF. CDR3 sequence (DNA): TGTGCCAGCAGCCTAGGACTGTATCAGCCCCAGCATTTT. Full variable domain (remainder filled in from reference TRBV2 and TRBJ1-5): EPEVTQTPSHQVTQMGQEVILRCVPISNHLYFYWYRQILGQKVEFLVSFYNNEISEKSEIFDDQFSVERPDGSNFTLKIRSTKLEDSAMYFCASSLGLYQPQHFGDGTRLSIL.

This rearrangement joins TRBV5-1 to TRBJ2-3; TRBD1 is a possible D gene (6 bases). This CDR3 comprises 16 residues. V shed 0 bases and J shed 4 bases, with 15 bases lying between them. The germline CDR1 and CDR2 sequences are SGHRS and YFSETQ. The CDR3, as DNA: TGCGCCAGCAGCTTGGAGCAGGGGATACCTCCAGATACGCAGTATTTT. It is translated as CASSLEQGIPPDTQYF.

The V gene is TRBV12-5, the J gene TRBJ2-7; TRBD1 is a possible D gene (6 bases). This CDR3 is built from 14 residues. Germline V lookup: CDR1 LGHNT, CDR2 FRNRAP. V gave up 6 bases and J gave up 2 bases, with 14 bases separating them. CDR3 region: CASGPPGQPYEQYV. The DNA of the CDR3 is TGTGCTAGTGGGCCTCCGGGACAACCCTACGAGCAGTACGTC.

The chain's CDR3 is CASNPGGNQPQHF. For the CDR3, the DNA is TGTGCCAGCAACCCGGGGGGGAATCAGCCCCAGCATTTT. The rearrangement joins TRBV2 to TRBJ1-5; TRBD1 might be the D (5 bases). Between the trimmed V and J ends, which lost 7 bases and 4 bases, there was a span of 11 bases. Germline V lookup: CDR1 SNHLY, CDR2 FYNNEI. The CDR3 spans 13 residues.

The gene calls are TRBV2 and TRBJ2-7, with 8 bases matching TRBD2. The CDR3 extends over 15 amino acids. With V trimmed by 9 bases and J by 5 bases, 15 bases remained unmatched. Germline-derived CDR1 and CDR2 are SNHLY and FYNNEI. CDR3 region: CASLSTGGPFDEQYF. DNA for the CDR3: TGTGCCAGTCTCTCGACGGGAGGGCCTTTCGACGAGCAGTACTTC.

V is TRBV4-1 and J is TRBJ2-1; TRBD2 matches 14 bases. The trim removed 8 bases at V and 9 bases at J, leaving 15 bases unmatched. CDR1 is MGHRA and CDR2 is YSYEKL in the germline V gene. This CDR3 has 17 amino acids. The CDR3 DNA reads TGCGCCAGCCGGGGACTAGCGGGAGTAAAGGAATCGGGTGAGCAGTTCTTC. It specifies CASRGLAGVKESGEQFF.

The CDR3, as DNA: TGTGCCAGTAGTATAGTCGACAGGAACACTGAAGCTTTCTTT. The encoded protein is CASSIVDRNTEAFF. This chain connects TRBV19 to TRBJ1-1, with a weak D call TRBD1 (5 bases). Germline V lookup: CDR1 LNHDA, CDR2 SQIVND (reference sequence). CDR3 length equals 14 residues. The V end was cut by 1 base, the J end by 1 base, with 7 bases between.

This clone appeared a few times. Written as DNA, the CDR3 is TGTGCCAGCAGCGCGGGACTAGCAGCGGATACGCAGTATTTT. Its translation: CASSAGLAADTQYF. The chain combines TRBV7-2 with TRBJ2-3; 9 positions match TRBD2. Trimming cost V 5 bases and J 6 bases; bases outside gene matches: 6. Germline-derived CDR1 and CDR2 are SGHTA and FQGNSA. The CDR3 contains 14 residues.

This chain links TRBV2 with TRBJ2-7; TRBD1 is a possible D gene (7 bases). The V and J ends lost 4 bases and 1 base respectively, with 11 bases between them. The V gene's germline CDR1 is SNHLY and CDR2 FYNNEI. The CDR3 length is 14 residues. The CDR3 DNA sequence: TGTGCCAGCAGTGGGAGGGGGCGATCCTACGAGCAGTACTTC. Its translation is CASSGRGRSYEQYF.

CDR3 bases: TGTGCCAGCAGTTTCACGGCCGGGAGGGCCTCGGATACGCAGTATTTT. Protein product: CASSFTAGRASDTQYF. The chain combines TRBV28 with TRBJ2-3, with 8 bases that match TRBD2. Trimming took 3 bases from V and 6 from J; bases not matched to a gene: 11. The CDR3 is 16 residues long. Germline values: CDR1 MDHEN, CDR2 SYDVKM.

The chain couples TRBV2 to TRBJ2-1; 11 bases fit TRBD2. The V gene's germline CDR1 is SNHLY and CDR2 FYNNEI. This CDR3 has 15 residues. The V and J ends lost 5 bases and 6 bases, in that order; junction bases with no gene match: 6. The CDR3 loop reads CASSLAGGRSNEQFF. CDR3 nucleotides: TGTGCCAGCAGTTTAGCGGGAGGGCGCAGCAATGAGCAGTTCTTC.

V is TRBV7-2 and J is TRBJ1-1; TRBD1 might be the D (5 bases). CDR1 SGHTA and CDR2 FQGNSA come from the germline V gene. The CDR3 has 13 amino acids. Trimming pared 5 bases from V and 1 base from J, leaving 8 bases between. CDR3 protein: CASSPQGNTEAFF. In DNA form, the CDR3 reads TGTGCCAGCAGCCCCCAGGGGAACACTGAAGCTTTCTTT.

The V gene is TRBV11-2, the J gene TRBJ2-2; 10 bases map to TRBD2. J gave up 8 bases and V 3 bases, and 6 bases lay outside the gene matches. Germline CDR1 and CDR2: SGHAT and FQNNGV. The CDR3 has 15 amino acids. CDR3 sequence: CASSFHPSGRGELFF. CDR3 DNA sequence: TGTGCCAGCAGCTTCCATCCTAGCGGGAGAGGGGAGCTGTTTTTT.

The rearrangement uses TRBV3-1 (or the pseudogene TRBV3-2) and TRBJ1-4; 9 positions agree with TRBD1. The CDR3 is 16 residues long. Germline CDR1 LGHDT, CDR2 YNNKEL (reference sequence). The V and J ends lost 1 base and 8 bases, in that order; junction bases with no gene match: 8. CDR3 residues: CASSQAPQGALEKLFF. CDR3 DNA: TGTGCCAGCAGCCAAGCCCCACAGGGGGCATTAGAAAAACTGTTTTTT.

V usage is TRBV3-1 (or the pseudogene TRBV3-2) and J usage is TRBJ2-1, with D possibly matching TRBD1 (6 bases). From germline, CDR1 is LGHDT and CDR2 YNNKEL (reference sequence). Trimming shortened V by 4 bases and J by 8 bases, and 12 bases separated the two germline ends. CDR3 size: 13 residues. The CDR3 bases are TGTGCCAGCAGCCCCGGGACACTCCATGAGCAGTTCTTC. Translation: CASSPGTLHEQFF.

The rearrangement uses TRBV6-2 or TRBV6-3 and TRBJ1-1; D may be TRBD1 (6 bases). Germline lookup yields CDR1 MNHEY and CDR2 SVGEGT. V was pared by 5 bases and J by 1 base, with 17 bases between. The CDR3 has 16 residues. CDR3 in amino acids: CASSRNTGTQNTEAFF. The CDR3, as DNA: TGTGCCAGCAGTCGAAATACCGGGACACAGAACACTGAAGCTTTCTTT.

The chain joins TRBV1 to TRBJ2-3; the table's D call, TRBD1, was not checked against the DNA. TRBV1 is listed as a pseudogene. The CDR3 is 17 residues long. CDR3 nucleotides: TGCACCAGCAGCCAGGCCTCAGGTTTACCTAGCACAGATACGCAGTATTTT. Its protein is CTSSQASGLPSTDTQYF.

The rearrangement uses TRBV9 and TRBJ2-3; weak D call: TRBD2 (6 bases). V lost 3 bases and J 0 bases, leaving 14 bases between the germline ends. This CDR3 is built from 16 residues. Germline V CDR1 and CDR2: SGDLS, YYNGEE. CDR3 amino acids: CASSAQSGPSTDTQYF. DNA of the CDR3: TGTGCCAGCAGCGCCCAAAGCGGGCCTAGCACAGATACGCAGTATTTT. Looking up the rest from reference TRBV9 and TRBJ2-3 gives the full variable domain: DSGVTQTPKHLITATGQRVTLRCSPRSGDLSVYWYQQSLDQGLQFLIQYYNGEERAKGNILERFSAQQFPDLHSELNLSSLELGDSALYFCASSAQSGPSTDTQYFGPGTRLTVL.

The CDR3, as DNA: TGTGCCAGCAGCCCAGGGTCCACCCAAAGGGAGACCCAGTACTTC. It encodes CASSPGSTQRETQYF. The chain employs TRBV7-8 and TRBJ2-5, with D possibly being TRBD1 (5 bases). Germline CDR1 is SGHVS and CDR2 is FQNEAQ. Trimming removed 5 bases at V and 5 bases at J, with 18 bases between. The CDR3 sequence is 15 residues long.

This chain links TRBV18 with TRBJ1-2; no reliable D call. Germline-derived CDR1 and CDR2 are KGHSH and LQKENI. The CDR3 has 15 residues. V lost 3 bases, J lost 0 bases, and 11 bases lay in between. The CDR3 nucleotides read TGTGCCAGCTCACCGCAGGTTTCAGCTAACTATGGCTACACCTTC. This codes for CASSPQVSANYGYTF.

The V gene is TRBV5-6, the J gene TRBJ2-1; 11 nucleotides align to TRBD1. This CDR3 contains 12 residues. The trim removed 4 bases at V and 16 bases at J, leaving 7 bases unmatched. Germline V CDR1 and CDR2: SGHDT, YYEEEE. CDR3 DNA: TGTGCCAGCAGCCTGCCGGGACAGGGGGAATTCTTC. Residues: CASSLPGQGEFF.